What follows is one TCR beta chain and its context. CDR1 is SGHRS and CDR2 is YFSETQ in the germline V gene. The trim removed 2 bases at V and 6 bases at J, leaving 8 bases unmatched. The CDR3 is 16 amino acids. The repertoire was sequenced with immunoSEQ multiplex PCR; TCRdb's copy has only in-frame clones and lacks some. Among about 130,000 clones listed, roughly 88% were seen once. The sample is drawn from a study of T cell responses to AZD1222 COVID-19 vaccine. The sequence came from an adult in good health. The gene calls are TRBV5-1 and TRBJ2-2, with 9 bases lining up with TRBD2. This specimen consisted of peripheral blood, obtained on day 0 of MenACWY control vaccination. CDR3 in amino acids: CASSLGSGSTPGELFF. The CDR3 bases are TGCGCCAGCAGCTTAGGTAGCGGGAGTACCCCCGGGGAGCTGTTTTTT.